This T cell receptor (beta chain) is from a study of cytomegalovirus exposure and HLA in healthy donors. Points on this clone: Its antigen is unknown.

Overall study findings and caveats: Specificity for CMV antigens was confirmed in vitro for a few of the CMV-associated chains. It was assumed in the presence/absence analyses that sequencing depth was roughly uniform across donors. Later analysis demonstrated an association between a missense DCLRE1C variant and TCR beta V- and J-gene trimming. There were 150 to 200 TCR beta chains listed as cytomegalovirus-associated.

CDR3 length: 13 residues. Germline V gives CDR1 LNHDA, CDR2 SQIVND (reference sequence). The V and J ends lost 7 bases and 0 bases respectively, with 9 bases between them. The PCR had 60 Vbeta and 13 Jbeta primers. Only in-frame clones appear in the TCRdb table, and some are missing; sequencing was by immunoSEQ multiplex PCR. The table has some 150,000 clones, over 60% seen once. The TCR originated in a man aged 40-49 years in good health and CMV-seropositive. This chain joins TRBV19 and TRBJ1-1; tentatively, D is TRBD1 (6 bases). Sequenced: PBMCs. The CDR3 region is CASTGQLNTEAFF. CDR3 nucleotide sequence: TGTGCCAGTACTGGACAGCTGAACACTGAAGCTTTCTTT.